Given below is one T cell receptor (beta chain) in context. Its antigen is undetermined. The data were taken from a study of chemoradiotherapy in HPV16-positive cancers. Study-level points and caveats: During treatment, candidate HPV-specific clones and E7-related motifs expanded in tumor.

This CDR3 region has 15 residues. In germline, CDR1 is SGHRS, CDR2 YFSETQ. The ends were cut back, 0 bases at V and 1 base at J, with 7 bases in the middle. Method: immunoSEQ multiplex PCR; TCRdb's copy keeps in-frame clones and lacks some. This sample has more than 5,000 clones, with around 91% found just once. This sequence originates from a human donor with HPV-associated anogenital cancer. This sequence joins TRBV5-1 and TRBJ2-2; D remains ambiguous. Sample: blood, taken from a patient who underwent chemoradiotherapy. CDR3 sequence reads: CASSLASGNTGELFF. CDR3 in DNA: TGCGCCAGCAGCTTGGCCTCCGGGAACACCGGGGAGCTGTTTTTT.